Below are 12 T cell receptor beta chains sequenced from a single sample in a study of identical twins. TCRdb analysed the 5' RACE reads with MiXCR anew, one entry per CDR3 protein. Of under 500,000 distinct CDR3 sequences in the sample, 14% were seen once. The same specimen was also included in a second study, on yellow fever vaccine responses in identical twins.

Sequencing input: CD4+ T cells sorted from blood. The receptor source for this set is a woman aged 18-29 years in good health.

The chain is built from TRBV2 and TRBJ1-5; TRBD1 is a possible D gene (5 bases). This CDR3 spans 13 amino acids. Trimming cost V 6 bases and J 7 bases, with 13 bases left between them. Germline lookup yields CDR1 SNHLY and CDR2 FYNNEI. This chain's CDR3 is CASSQAGVQPQHF. The CDR3 DNA reads TGTGCCAGCAGCCAAGCGGGGGTGCAGCCCCAGCATTTT.

This clonotype was observed a few times. This chain uses TRBV20-1 with TRBJ2-5, with D unclear. V was shortened by 4 bases and J by 4 bases, with 13 bases between the two germline ends. Germline CDR1 and CDR2: DFQATT and SNEGSKA (reference sequence). The CDR3 is made up of 13 amino acids. The CDR3 nucleotides are TGCAGTGCTAACCGACGGACCCCAGAGACCCAGTACTTC. This gives the protein CSANRRTPETQYF.

This clonotype was counted only a few times. V usage is TRBV25-1 and J usage is TRBJ2-1, with unresolved D. The CDR3 length is 16 residues. CDR1 is MGHDK, CDR2 SYGVNS, per germline. The V end lost 3 bases, the J end lost 4 bases, and 16 bases lay between the germline ends. In DNA form, the CDR3 reads TGTGCCAGCAGTGATATATTTACCGGACGGTACAATGAGCAGTTCTTC. Its protein product is CASSDIFTGRYNEQFF.

This chain joins TRBV29-1 and TRBJ2-6; 9 bases fit TRBD1. The CDR3 totals 15 residues. Per the germline V gene, CDR1 is SQVTM and CDR2 is ANQGSEA. After removal of 8 bases from V and 0 bases from J, the junction contained 5 bases not matched to a gene. Here the CDR3 reads CSTRDRDSGANVLTF. CDR3 DNA: TGCAGCACCCGGGACAGGGACTCTGGGGCCAACGTCCTGACTTTC.

This clonotype was detected ten times or more. This chain joins TRBV5-1 and TRBJ2-1; 11 nucleotides align to TRBD2. CDR3 length: 16 residues. The V gene end was trimmed by 3 bases and the J gene end by 2 bases; junction bases not matched to a gene: 4. Germline CDR1 is SGHRS and CDR2 is YFSETQ. CDR3 sequence (DNA): TGCGCCAGCAGCTGGGCTAGCGGGGGGACCTACAATGAGCAGTTCTTC. Translating it yields CASSWASGGTYNEQFF.

In this sample, this clonotype turned up a few times. The chain is built from TRBV6-5 and TRBJ1-2; D perhaps matches TRBD1 (6 bases). The V and J ends lost 6 bases and 7 bases respectively, with 12 bases between them. This CDR3 contains 12 residues. Per germline, CDR1 MNHEY and CDR2 SVGAGI. CDR3 region: CASRPQGGGYTF. CDR3 nucleotide sequence: TGTGCCAGCAGGCCACAGGGTGGTGGCTACACCTTC.

This clonotype has ten or more counts. The V call is TRBV15, the J call TRBJ2-5; D is undetermined. V shed 4 bases and J shed 0 bases, with 6 bases lying between them. CDR1 LNHNV and CDR2 YYDKDF come from the germline V gene (reference sequence). This CDR3 is 13 amino acids long. The CDR3 here is CATSTRNQETQYF. DNA for the CDR3: TGTGCCACCAGCACTAGGAACCAAGAGACCCAGTACTTC.

J is TRBJ2-1 and V is TRBV24-1; the D is unclear. The CDR3 consists of 14 residues. Germline V gene sequence: CDR1 KGHDR, CDR2 SFDVKD. V lost 4 bases, J lost 5 bases, and 11 bases lay in between. This chain's CDR3 is CATSESSSHNEQFF. CDR3 sequence (DNA): TGTGCCACCAGTGAGTCATCTTCACACAATGAGCAGTTCTTC.

The V call is TRBV7-2, the J call TRBJ2-5; D gene ambiguous. The CDR3 is 15 amino acids. Germline-derived CDR1 and CDR2 are SGHTA and FQGNSA. Trimming stripped 1 base from V and 1 base from J, with 10 bases between. In DNA, the CDR3 is TGTGCCAGCAGCTTAGTAGGGTCACGCCAAGAGACCCAGTACTTC. Residues: CASSLVGSRQETQYF. Supplemented by reference TRBV7-2 and TRBJ2-5, the full variable domain reads GAGVSQSPSNKVTEKGKDVELRCDPISGHTALYWYRQSLGQGLEFLIYFQGNSAPDKSGLPSDRFSAERTGGSVSTLTIQRTQQEDSAVYLCASSLVGSRQETQYFGPGTRLLVL.

The chain employs TRBV4-2 and TRBJ2-2; D possibly corresponds to TRBD2 (5 bases). This CDR3 region has 16 residues. Germline values: CDR1 LGHNA, CDR2 YNFKEQ. V lost 4 bases and J lost 7, with 19 bases in between. The CDR3 region has the DNA TGTGCCAGCAGCCCGAGTGGTTGGGAGTATCGCGGGGAGCTGTTTTTT. This translates into CASSPSGWEYRGELFF.

This clonotype came up many times. J is TRBJ2-7 and V is TRBV29-1; 10 nucleotides line up with TRBD1. CDR1 is SQVTM and CDR2 is ANQGSEA in the germline V gene. V lost 7 bases to trimming and J lost 2 bases; unmatched junction nucleotides: 8. The CDR3 covers 14 residues. The DNA for the CDR3 is TGCAGCGCCCGGCAAGGACAGGGGGCCTACGAGCAGTACTTC. This encodes CSARQGQGAYEQYF.

This clonotype was counted only a few times. At one end, the junction sequence differs from germline, possibly due to a read error. The gene calls are TRBV7-7 and TRBJ2-5; a weak D match, TRBD1 (5 bases). The germline V gene encodes CDR1 SSHAT and CDR2 FNYEAQ (reference sequence). This CDR3 region has 14 residues. The CDR3 here is CASSHVRGAETQYF. CDR3 nucleotide sequence: TGTGCTAGCAGCCACGTTAGGGGCGCGGAGACCCAGTACTTC.